One sample yielded the 5 T cell receptor beta chains listed below, sequenced in a study of T cell responses to AZD1222 COVID-19 vaccine. Generated by immunoSEQ multiplex PCR, the TCRdb table keeps only in-frame clones and is missing some. The sample has fewer than 30,000 clones, about 88% seen once. The starting material was peripheral blood, obtained 28 days after the second AZD1222 dose. The source of these receptors is an adult who received the AZD1222 COVID-19 vaccine.

The rearrangement links TRBV10-3 to TRBJ2-2; TRBD1 aligns across 8 bases. Germline trimming cut 4 bases from V and 6 bases from J; bases unmatched to any gene: 1. The CDR3 is 13 residues long. Germline loops: CDR1 ENHRY, CDR2 SYGVKD. Here the CDR3 reads CAISVQGAGELFF. The CDR3 nucleotides read TGTGCCATCAGTGTACAGGGGGCCGGGGAGCTGTTTTTT.

The sample holds one count of this clone. The CDR3 is CASGTGSSIPGELFF. The CDR3 nucleotides are TGTGCCAGTGGGACAGGTTCGTCGATCCCCGGGGAGCTGTTTTTT. The chain joins TRBV5-5 to TRBJ2-2; 8 bases map to TRBD1. The V gene's germline CDR1 is SGHKS and CDR2 YYEKEE (reference sequence). This CDR3 is 15 amino acids long. V dropped 8 bases and J dropped 6; count of bases not matched to a gene: 12.

About this clone: Other DNA sequences of this sample code for an identical CDR3. The chain joins TRBV5-1 to TRBJ2-5, with D perhaps TRBD1 (5 bases). The V gene lost 2 bases and the J gene lost 2 bases, with 10 bases spanning the gap. Germline assignment: CDR1 SGHRS and CDR2 YFSETQ. The length of the CDR3 is 14 residues. The CDR3, as DNA: TGCGCCAGCAGCTTTCCTGACAGACAAGAGACCCAGTACTTC. Encoded protein: CASSFPDRQETQYF.

The rearrangement uses TRBV7-3 and TRBJ2-5; no definite D call. Germline V CDR1 and CDR2: SGHTA, FQGTGA. V was cut by 2 bases and J by 4 bases, with 5 bases left in between. This CDR3 spans 12 amino acids. CDR3 region: CASSLPRETQYF. CDR3 sequence (DNA): TGTGCCAGCAGCTTACCTCGAGAGACCCAGTACTTC.

The chain has TRBV6-5 and TRBJ2-1; D gene uncertain. CDR3 length: 13 amino acids. The germline V gene encodes CDR1 MNHEY and CDR2 SVGAGI. V lost 7 bases, J lost 6 bases, and 13 bases lay in between. CDR3 in DNA: TGTGCCAGCATTTTTCTTGGCGGCAATGAGCAGTTCTTC. This sequence encodes CASIFLGGNEQFF.